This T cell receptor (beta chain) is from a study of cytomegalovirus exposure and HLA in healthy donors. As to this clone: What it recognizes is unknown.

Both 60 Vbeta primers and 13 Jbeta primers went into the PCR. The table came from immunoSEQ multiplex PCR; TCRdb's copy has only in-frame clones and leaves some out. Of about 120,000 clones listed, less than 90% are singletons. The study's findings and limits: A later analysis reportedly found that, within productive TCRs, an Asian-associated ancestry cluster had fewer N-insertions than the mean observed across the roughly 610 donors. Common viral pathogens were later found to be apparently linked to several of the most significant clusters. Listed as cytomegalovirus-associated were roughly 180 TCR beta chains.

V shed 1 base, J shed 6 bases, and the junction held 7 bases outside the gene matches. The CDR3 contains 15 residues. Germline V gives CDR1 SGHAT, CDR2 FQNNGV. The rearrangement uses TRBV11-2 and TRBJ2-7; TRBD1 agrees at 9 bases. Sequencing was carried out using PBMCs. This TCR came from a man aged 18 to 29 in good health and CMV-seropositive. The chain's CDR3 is CASSLGGTGRGEQYF. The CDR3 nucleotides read TGTGCCAGCAGCTTAGGGGGGACAGGGCGGGGCGAGCAGTACTTC.